This is a list of T cell receptor beta chains from one sample in a study of breast tumors, draining lymph nodes, adjacent tissues. Using its own MiXCR run on the multiplex PCR reads, TCRdb lists one record per CDR3 protein. There are some 100,000 distinct CDR3 sequences in the sample; 21% occur only once, and approximately 1.2% lies in the top ten. What was sequenced was axillary lymph node tissue. Receptors were obtained from a female donor with breast cancer. Some clones in this sample may be carry-over from other donors' samples. CDR3s include the opening cysteine and the closing phenylalanine or tryptophan. Fields, in order: D gene, clone size, J gene, V gene, CDR3 protein, CDR3 DNA. The D gene is left open where the match is weak. The size of a clone is reported for some rows only, either as once, few or many, or as a class for expanded clones.

D: TRBD2; size: many; J: TRBJ2-1; V: TRBV6-5; CDR3: CASSYRGGGSRDNEQFF; DNA: TGTGCCAGCAGTTACCGGGGGGGCGGGAGCCGGGACAATGAGCAGTTCTTC
D: .; size: many; J: TRBJ1-6; V: TRBV5-4; CDR3: CASSLGGGAYSGSPLHF; DNA: TGTGCCAGCAGCTTGGGTGGGGGGGCCTATTCGGGTTCACCCCTCCACTTT
D: TRBD2; size: many; J: TRBJ2-5; V: TRBV6-1; CDR3: CASSEQAGGLQTQYF; DNA: TGTGCCAGCAGTGAACAAGCGGGAGGGCTTCAGACCCAGTACTTC
D: .; size: many; J: TRBJ1-2; V: TRBV20-1; CDR3: CSAGGGLRYGYTF; DNA: TGCAGTGCTGGGGGGGGGTTGAGGTATGGCTACACCTTC
D: TRBD1; size: few; J: TRBJ2-4; V: TRBV5-6; CDR3: CASSTGTGMSIQYF; DNA: TGTGCCAGCAGCACTGGGACAGGGATGAGCATTCAGTACTTC
D: .; size: many; J: TRBJ1-4; V: TRBV2; CDR3: CASSDRVGNEKLFF; DNA: TGTGCCAGCAGTGACAGGGTGGGGAATGAAAAACTGTTTTTT
D: .; size: many; J: TRBJ2-1; V: TRBV20-1; CDR3: CSAIEGGEFYEQFF; DNA: TGCAGTGCTATTGAGGGCGGGGAGTTCTATGAGCAGTTCTTC
D: .; size: .; J: TRBJ2-7; V: TRBV28; CDR3: CASSSLGGGYEQYF; DNA: TGTGCCAGCAGTTCCCTAGGGGGGGGGTACGAGCAGTACTTC
D: TRBD1; size: many; J: TRBJ2-1; V: TRBV9; CDR3: CASSALQGAIIGEQFF; DNA: TGTGCCAGCAGCGCCCTACAGGGGGCGATAATCGGTGAGCAGTTCTTC
D: .; size: many; J: TRBJ2-5; V: TRBV9; CDR3: CASSVGIAETQETQYF; DNA: TGTGCCAGCAGCGTAGGAATAGCGGAGACCCAAGAGACCCAGTACTTC
D: .; size: .; J: TRBJ2-1; V: TRBV12-3/TRBV12-4; CDR3: CASSFRGSNEQSF; DNA: TGTGCCAGCAGTTTTCGCGGGTCGAATGAGCAGTCCTTC
D: .; size: many; J: TRBJ2-5; V: TRBV9; CDR3: CASSPRTGAETQYF; DNA: TGTGCCAGCAGCCCGCGGACTGGTGCGGAGACCCAGTACTTC
D: .; size: many; J: TRBJ2-3; V: TRBV15; CDR3: CATSRGSGLQGTQYF; DNA: TGTGCCACCAGCAGAGGCTCAGGCCTCCAGGGTACGCAGTATTTT
D: TRBD2; size: many; J: TRBJ2-1; V: TRBV29-1; CDR3: CSVAASGGLRTNEQFF; DNA: TGCAGCGTTGCGGCTAGCGGGGGTCTTAGGACGAATGAGCAGTTCTTC
D: .; size: .; J: TRBJ2-5; V: TRBV4-1; CDR3: CASSQGRTQETQYF; DNA: TGCGCCAGCAGCCAGGGGCGAACCCAAGAGACCCAGTACTTC
D: TRBD1; size: many; J: TRBJ2-6; V: TRBV20-1; CDR3: CSAKNGQVRSGANVLTF; DNA: TGCAGTGCAAAGAATGGACAGGTCCGCTCTGGCGCCAACGTCCTGACTTTC
D: TRBD2; size: many; J: TRBJ2-1; V: TRBV5-1; CDR3: CASSLGGTSGNEQFF; DNA: TGCGCCAGCAGCTTGGGAGGGACTAGCGGGAATGAGCAGTTCTTC
D: TRBD2; size: many; J: TRBJ2-1; V: TRBV6-5; CDR3: CASSYSDSGGREQFF; DNA: TGTGCCAGCAGTTACTCGGATAGCGGGGGACGTGAGCAGTTCTTC
D: .; size: many; J: TRBJ2-3; V: TRBV29-1; CDR3: CSVDFSDTQYF; DNA: TGCAGCGTTGATTTCTCCGATACGCAGTATTTT
D: TRBD2; size: many; J: TRBJ2-7; V: TRBV11-3; CDR3: CASSFSCSSGRIIEQYF; DNA: TGTGCCAGCAGCTTCTCCTGCTCTAGCGGGAGGATCATCGAGCAGTACTTC
D: TRBD1; size: many; J: TRBJ2-3; V: TRBV10-3; CDR3: CAISEWDRGTDTQYF; DNA: TGTGCCATCAGTGAATGGGACAGGGGCACAGATACGCAGTATTTT
D: .; size: many; J: TRBJ2-3; V: TRBV5-1; CDR3: CASSLEALTSTDTQYF; DNA: TGCGCCAGCAGCTTGGAAGCGCTTACTAGCACAGATACGCAGTATTTT
D: .; size: many; J: TRBJ1-2; V: TRBV19; CDR3: CASSPDRQVNYGYTF; DNA: TGTGCCAGTAGCCCGGATAGGCAGGTTAACTATGGCTACACCTTC
D: TRBD2; size: .; J: TRBJ2-1; V: TRBV7-3; CDR3: CASSLGGGGNEQFF; DNA: TGTGCCAGCAGCTTAGGTGGGGGGGGCAATGAGCAGTTCTTC
D: TRBD1; size: many; J: TRBJ2-1; V: TRBV29-1; CDR3: CSVEGTGLNEQFF; DNA: TGCAGCGTCGAAGGGACAGGGCTGAATGAGCAGTTCTTC
D: TRBD2; size: few; J: TRBJ2-7; V: TRBV20-1; CDR3: CSARGRLAAYEQYF; DNA: TGCAGTGCCCGAGGAAGGCTAGCGGCCTACGAGCAGTACTTC
D: .; size: .; J: TRBJ1-1; V: TRBV2; CDR3: CASKEQSNTEAFF; DNA: TGTGCCAGCAAGGAACAGTCGAACACTGAAGCTTTCTTT
D: .; size: many; J: TRBJ1-3; V: TRBV28; CDR3: CASAGPGSGNTIYF; DNA: TGTGCCAGCGCCGGACCTGGCTCTGGAAACACCATATATTTT